This T cell receptor (beta chain) derives from a study of vaccination effects on CD4 cells after COVID-19. Findings and limits, study-wide: Clonal contraction was marked in infection- and vaccine-induced clones late after vaccination. Vaccine-induced clones in healthy vaccinees cross-reacted with common cold coronaviruses in only 1 of 255 cases.

Comments on this clone: Antigen unknown.

The ends were cut back, 3 bases at V and 4 bases at J, with 12 bases in the middle. CDR1 is MNHNS and CDR2 is SASEGT in the germline V gene. The CDR3 runs 14 residues. Before sequencing, viral peptide pools were used by the ViraFEST assay to expand antigen-specific CD4+ T cells. The culture ran for roughly ten days before CD4+ T cells were isolated. Testing of the vaccine recipients showed negative nucleocapsid antibodies and no prior SARS-CoV-2 infection. Assay: immunoSEQ multiplex PCR; the TCRdb copy retains only in-frame clones and omits some. This sample has tens of thousands of clones, with around three quarters found just once.

The TCR was taken from a human donor who received a COVID-19 vaccine. Here the sequenced sample was CD4+ T cells from PBMCs cultured with HCoV-OC43 spike peptides, taken before COVID-19 vaccination. Specified subset: HCoV-OC43 spike overlapping peptide pool stimulation. V usage is TRBV6-1 and J usage is TRBJ1-2; weak D call: TRBD1 (6 bases). CDR3 coding DNA: TGTGCCAGCAGTGAGGACAGAGGGATCTATGGCTACACCTTC. It translates to CASSEDRGIYGYTF.